This TCR beta chain is drawn from a study of T cells after yellow fever vaccination. Looking at the study overall: In the case of low-cell-number fractions, SMART-Seq v4 Ultra Low Input was used for preparation. Regarding the study as a whole: Sorted repertoires could include abundant contaminating clonotypes from bulk cells.

Trimming left V 2 bases short and J 3 bases short, with 9 bases between. This CDR3 comprises 14 residues. Germline loops: CDR1 MNHEY, CDR2 SVGAGI. The sample holds many counts of this clonotype. Antigen specificity is unknown. TCRdb called the 5' RACE reads again in MiXCR, with one record for every CDR3 protein. This repertoire shows fewer than 400,000 distinct CDR3 sequences, under 7.5% found once; its top ten account for 15%. The origin of this receptor is a man aged 25 to 45 who received the YFV17D yellow fever vaccine. Specimen: PBMCs, collected 5 days after the yellow fever booster vaccination. The chain has TRBV6-5 and TRBJ2-3; no clear D. Here the CDR3 DNA reads TGTGCCAGCAGTTACCTAGGTAGTACAGATACGCAGTATTTT. Translating it yields CASSYLGSTDTQYF.